This TCR beta chain was sequenced for a study of CD4+ T cells in melanoma. The germline CDR1 and CDR2 sequences are MNHNS and SASEGT. The CDR3 has 14 amino acids. V was clipped by 2 bases and J by 3 bases, with 10 bases between them. As regards this clone: Antigen unknown.

Clones were read by immunoSEQ multiplex PCR, and TCRdb kept only the in-frame ones, dropping some. The sample lists fewer than 150,000 clones; around 90% were seen once. Study results and limitations: CD8+ T cell, macrophage and B cell function reportedly correlated with neoantigen-specific CD4+ T cells. Reportedly, melanoma neoantigen-specific CD4+ T cells showed varied differentiation states.

The chain employs TRBV6-1 and TRBJ1-2; D gene ambiguous. The sequence derives from a human donor with melanoma. CDR3 in amino acids: CASSELGGDYGYTF. Here the CDR3 DNA reads TGTGCCAGCAGTGAACTAGGCGGAGACTATGGCTACACCTTC.